The rows below give T cell receptor beta chains drawn from one sample of a study of identical twins. MiXCR was run by TCRdb on the 5' RACE reads, yielding one entry per CDR3 protein. Found here are about 490,000 distinct CDR3 sequences, approximately 16% of them singletons; the top ten hold roughly 0.44%. In addition, the sample was reused for a study of yellow fever vaccine responses in identical twins.

Sequenced: CD4+ T cells sorted from blood. The origin of the receptors is a woman aged 18 to 35 in good health. Each CDR3 is given with its conserved first and last residue. The D gene is left open where the match is weak. Rows may omit the clone size; those that give it use once, few, many or a size class.

v_gene	d_gene	abundance	j_gene	CDR3aa	CDR3nt
TRBV6-1	-	few	TRBJ2-2	CASRNPTGNTGELFF	TGTGCCAGCCGCAACCCAACAGGGAACACCGGGGAGCTGTTTTTT
TRBV12-3/TRBV12-4	TRBD2	few	TRBJ2-1	CASNLGLAGSYNEQFF	TGTGCCAGCAACCTGGGACTAGCGGGGTCCTACAATGAGCAGTTCTTC
TRBV7-2	-	-	TRBJ2-1	CASSPDTPYNEQFF	TGTGCCAGCAGCCCCGATACGCCCTACAATGAGCAGTTCTTC
TRBV25-1	-	few	TRBJ2-7	CASSSDRISYEQYF	TGTGCCAGCAGTTCTGACAGGATCTCCTACGAGCAGTACTTC
TRBV28	-	few	TRBJ2-5	CASSLYSSLRETQYF	TGTGCCAGCAGTTTATATAGTTCCCTACGCGAGACCCAGTACTTC
TRBV21-1	-	-	TRBJ2-1	CASSKEATSARYNEQFF	TGTGCCAGCAGCAAAGAGGCCACTAGCGCCCGATACAATGAGCAGTTCTTC
TRBV11-2	TRBD2	-	TRBJ2-1	CASSLGPYREGGNEQFF	TGTGCCAGCAGCTTAGGCCCTTACCGGGAGGGCGGCAATGAGCAGTTCTTC
TRBV2	TRBD2	-	TRBJ2-5	CASTEVLALAGRETQYF	TGTGCCAGCACAGAGGTGTTAGCACTAGCGGGACGTGAGACCCAGTACTTC
TRBV28	-	-	TRBJ2-7	CASLKLGSGSYEQYF	TGTGCCAGCCTTAAATTGGGGTCTGGCTCCTACGAGCAGTACTTC
TRBV20-1	-	-	TRBJ1-5	CSARDYDQPQHF	TGCAGTGCTAGAGATTATGATCAGCCCCAGCATTTT